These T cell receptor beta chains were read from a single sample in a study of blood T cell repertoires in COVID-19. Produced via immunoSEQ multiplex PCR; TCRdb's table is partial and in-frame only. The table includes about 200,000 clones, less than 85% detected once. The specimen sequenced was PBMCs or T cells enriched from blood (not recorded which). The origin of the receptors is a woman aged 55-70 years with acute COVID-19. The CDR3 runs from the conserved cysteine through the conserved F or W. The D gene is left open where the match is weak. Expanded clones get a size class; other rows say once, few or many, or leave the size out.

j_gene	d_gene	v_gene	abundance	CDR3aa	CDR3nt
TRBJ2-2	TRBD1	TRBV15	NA	CATSRRTGTTGELFF	TGTGCCACCAGCAGGAGGACAGGGACCACCGGGGAGCTGTTTTTT
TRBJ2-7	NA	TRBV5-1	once	CASRHAGTDSYEQYF	TGCGCCAGCAGACATGCGGGGACGGACTCCTACGAGCAGTACTTC
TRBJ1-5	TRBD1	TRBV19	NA	CATGDRGSNQPQHF	TGTGCCACTGGAGACAGGGGCAGCAATCAGCCCCAGCATTTT
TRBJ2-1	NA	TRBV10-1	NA	CASSRDTAVARNEQFF	TGCGCCAGCAGTAGGGATACGGCTGTAGCGAGAAATGAGCAGTTCTTC
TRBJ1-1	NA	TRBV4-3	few	CASSPSDMSNTEAFF	TGCGCCAGCAGCCCCTCAGATATGTCAAACACTGAAGCTTTCTTT
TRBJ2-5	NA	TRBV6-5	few	CASTRGATQYF	TGTGCCAGCACCAGGGGGGCGACCCAGTACTTC
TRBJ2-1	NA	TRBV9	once	CACAGTPTDEQFF	TGTGCCTGTGCCGGGACTCCCACCGATGAGCAGTTCTTC
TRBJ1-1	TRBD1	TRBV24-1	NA	CATSHGQGNTEAFF	TGTGCCACCAGTCACGGACAGGGGAACACTGAAGCTTTCTTT
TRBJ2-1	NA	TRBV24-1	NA	CATSETDRKQFF	TGTGCCACCAGTGAAACGGACAGAAAGCAGTTCTTC
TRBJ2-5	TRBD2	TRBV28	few	CATNPPSGGGETQYF	TGTGCCACCAACCCCCCCAGCGGGGGAGGAGAGACCCAGTACTTC
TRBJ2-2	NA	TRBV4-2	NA	CASSQEPPGRGGTGELFF	TGTGCCAGCAGCCAAGAGCCCCCGGGGAGGGGGGGCACCGGGGAGCTGTTTTTT
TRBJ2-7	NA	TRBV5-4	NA	CASSKTGRDEQYF	TGTGCCAGCAGCAAGACAGGTCGGGACGAGCAGTACTTC
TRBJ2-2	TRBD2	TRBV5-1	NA	CASSLASGRSGELFF	TGCGCCAGCAGCTTGGCTAGCGGGAGGTCCGGGGAGCTGTTTTTT
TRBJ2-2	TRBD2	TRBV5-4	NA	CASSLPSGGSHTGELFF	TGTGCCAGCAGCTTGCCTAGCGGGGGGAGTCACACCGGGGAGCTGTTTTTT
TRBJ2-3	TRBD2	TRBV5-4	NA	CASSPGLAGEGDTQYF	TGTGCCAGCAGCCCGGGACTAGCGGGGGAGGGAGATACGCAGTATTTT
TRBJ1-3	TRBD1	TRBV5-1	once	CASRPGTGRGNTIYF	TGCGCCAGCAGACCCGGGACAGGGAGAGGAAACACCATATATTTT
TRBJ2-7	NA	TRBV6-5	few	CASSYEARLGKQYF	TGTGCCAGCAGTTACGAGGCTCGTCTCGGGAAGCAGTACTTC
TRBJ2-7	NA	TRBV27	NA	CASSPLGASTYEQYF	TGTGCCAGCAGCCCCCTCGGAGCGTCTACCTACGAGCAGTACTTC
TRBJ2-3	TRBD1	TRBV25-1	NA	CASSATGTVLTDTQYF	TGTGCCAGCAGTGCTACCGGGACAGTTCTCACAGATACGCAGTATTTT
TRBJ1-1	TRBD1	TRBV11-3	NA	CASSLEGARTEAFF	TGTGCCAGCAGCTTGGAGGGGGCAAGGACTGAAGCTTTCTTT
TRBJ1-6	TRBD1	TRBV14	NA	CASSHRDRNSPLHF	TGTGCCAGCAGTCACCGGGACAGAAATTCACCCCTCCACTTT
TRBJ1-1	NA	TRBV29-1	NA	CSVVLSMQEAFF	TGCAGCGTTGTTTTATCGATGCAAGAGGCTTTCTTT
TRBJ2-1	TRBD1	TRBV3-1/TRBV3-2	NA	CASSQHGTAYNEQFF	TGTGCCAGCAGCCAACACGGGACAGCCTACAATGAGCAGTTCTTC
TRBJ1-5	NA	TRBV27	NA	CASSYGMYQPQHF	TGTGCCAGCAGTTACGGGATGTATCAGCCCCAGCATTTT
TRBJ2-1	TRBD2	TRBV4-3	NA	CASSREPTSGRVQSSYNEQFF	TGCGCCAGCAGCCGAGAACCGACTAGCGGGAGGGTACAGAGCTCCTACAATGAGCAGTTCTTC
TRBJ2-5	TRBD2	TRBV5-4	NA	CASSPGGSEETQYF	TGTGCCAGCAGTCCGGGGGGTAGTGAAGAGACCCAGTACTTC
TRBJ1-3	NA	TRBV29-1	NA	CSVEEGFSGNTIYF	TGCAGCGTTGAGGAGGGCTTCTCTGGAAACACCATATATTTT
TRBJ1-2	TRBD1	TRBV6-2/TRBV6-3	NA	CASSPPGQDSYGYTF	TGTGCCAGCAGTCCCCCCGGACAGGACAGCTATGGCTACACCTTC
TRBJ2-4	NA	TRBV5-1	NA	CASSLERGNVKNIQYF	TGCGCCAGCAGCTTGGAGAGGGGGAACGTCAAAAACATTCAGTACTTC
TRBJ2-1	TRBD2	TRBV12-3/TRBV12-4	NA	CASSGGLAVQFF	TGTGCCAGCAGTGGGGGACTAGCAGTACAGTTCTTC
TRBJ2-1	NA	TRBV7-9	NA	CASSLLVKGKKYEQFF	TGTGCCAGCAGCTTATTGGTAAAGGGGAAGAAATACGAGCAGTTCTTC